These 21 T cell receptor beta chains were sequenced from one sample in a study of cytomegalovirus exposure and HLA in healthy donors. Primers: 60 Vbeta forward and 13 Jbeta reverse. Assay used: immunoSEQ multiplex PCR; TCRdb lists only in-frame clones, some missing. The table shows more than 90,000 clones, with 75% occurring only once. The sample comprised PBMCs. The receptors here all came from a man aged 45-65 years in good health and CMV-seronegative.

This clone showed up just once. The chain uses TRBV6-5 and TRBJ2-7; D possibly corresponds to TRBD2 (6 bases). V shed 5 bases and J shed 1 base, with 12 bases lying between them. CDR3 length equals 14 residues. CDR1 is MNHEY, CDR2 SVGAGI, per germline. Here the CDR3 DNA reads TGTGCCAGCAGTCCCCGGGGGAATTCCTACGAGCAGTACTTC. Amino acid sequence: CASSPRGNSYEQYF.

The sample holds a few counts of this clone. V and J are TRBV7-2 and TRBJ1-1; D ambiguous. Trimming took 3 bases from V and 3 from J, leaving 14 bases between them. The CDR3 length is 15 residues. Per germline, CDR1 SGHTA and CDR2 FQGNSA. This chain's CDR3 is CASSLGPAGDTEAFF. The CDR3 DNA is TGTGCCAGCAGCTTGGGTCCCGCCGGGGACACTGAAGCTTTCTTT.

The chain uses TRBV29-1 and TRBJ1-2; weak D call: TRBD1 (5 bases). The CDR3 extends over 13 amino acids. The V end lost 3 bases, the J end lost 8 bases, and 16 bases lay between the germline ends. Germline V gene data show CDR1 as SQVTM and CDR2 as ANQGSEA. The CDR3 DNA is TGCAGCGTTGATATAGGAGGGGCTGGAGGCTACACCTTC. Amino acid sequence: CSVDIGGAGGYTF.

The CDR3, as DNA: TGTGCCAGCATCCGGGACTTTTTGAACACCGGGGAGCTGTTTTTT. Translating it yields CASIRDFLNTGELFF. This rearrangement joins TRBV6-1 to TRBJ2-2; tentatively, D is TRBD2 (6 bases). CDR3 size: 15 residues. V was trimmed by 7 bases and J by 1 base, leaving 13 bases between them. Looked up from germline, CDR1 is MNHNS and CDR2 is SASEGT.

The J gene is TRBJ1-3, the V gene TRBV7-6; no definite D call. The CDR3 loop spans 16 amino acids. Between the trimmed V and J ends, which lost 2 bases and 0 bases, there was a span of 11 bases. Germline CDR1 SGHVS, CDR2 FNYEAQ. CDR3 sequence (DNA): TGTGCCAGCAGCTTATTTGCGGGTAGCTCTGGAAACACCATATATTTT. As protein: CASSLFAGSSGNTIYF.

The V call is TRBV29-1, the J call TRBJ2-3; D is uncertain. CDR3 length: 12 residues. Trimming removed 5 bases from V and 0 bases from J, with 6 bases in between. In germline, CDR1 is SQVTM, CDR2 ANQGSEA. The CDR3 DNA follows: TGCAGCGTTACTCCCAGCACAGATACGCAGTATTTT. Amino acids: CSVTPSTDTQYF.

This chain joins TRBV7-6 and TRBJ1-6; D is possibly TRBD1 (5 bases). The germline CDR1 and CDR2 sequences are SGHVS and FNYEAQ. This CDR3 has 16 amino acids. V lost 5 bases and J lost 1, with 12 bases in between. CDR3 amino acids: CASSPQAGSYNSPLHF. The CDR3 nucleotides are TGTGCCAGCAGCCCACAGGCGGGGTCCTATAATTCACCCCTCCACTTT.

This chain uses TRBV7-2 with TRBJ1-5; 8 nucleotides line up with TRBD1. CDR3 length: 13 amino acids. V lost 5 bases and J lost 6; bases outside the gene matches: 3. Germline CDR1 and CDR2: SGHTA and FQGNSA. This CDR3 is CASSGQGGQPQHF. The CDR3 DNA is TGTGCCAGCAGCGGACAGGGCGGTCAGCCCCAGCATTTT.

The chain employs TRBV27 and TRBJ1-5; D is unclear. The CDR3 is made up of 12 amino acids. Trimming cost V 2 bases and J 7 bases, with 6 bases left between them. Germline V CDR1 and CDR2: MNHEY, SMNVEV (reference sequence). This CDR3 reads CASSLHGQPQHF. The CDR3 DNA reads TGTGCCAGCAGTTTACATGGCCAGCCCCAGCATTTT.

The V gene is TRBV7-8, the J gene TRBJ1-5, with D hard to call. Germline V lookup: CDR1 SGHVS, CDR2 FQNEAQ. CDR3 length: 14 amino acids. V lost 6 bases and J 7 bases, leaving 16 bases between the germline ends. The CDR3 region has the DNA TGTGCCAGCAGTTCGACCGGATCGGGGCAGCCCCAGCATTTT. Translated, it gives CASSSTGSGQPQHF.

V and J are TRBV19 and TRBJ1-5; no clear D gene. There are 13 residues in the CDR3. Germline V gene data show CDR1 as LNHDA and CDR2 as SQIVND (reference sequence). V dropped 8 bases and J dropped 6 bases, with 14 bases sitting between them. CDR3 sequence reads: CASSLRASQPQHF. The CDR3 DNA sequence: TGTGCCAGTTCGCTGAGGGCAAGTCAGCCCCAGCATTTT.

This chain connects TRBV7-5 to TRBJ2-3; the listed D gene, TRBD1, was not tested against the DNA. TRBV7-5 is flagged as a pseudogene. This CDR3 comprises 14 residues. CDR3 sequence: CARPGQGLTDTQYF. The CDR3 DNA follows: TGTGCCCGACCGGGACAGGGGTTAACTGATACGCAGTATTTT.

The chain joins TRBV5-6 to TRBJ2-7, with D perhaps TRBD1 (6 bases). Germline V lookup: CDR1 SGHDT, CDR2 YYEEEE. The CDR3 has 19 residues. V was clipped by 1 base and J by 0 bases, with 23 bases between them. CDR3 nucleotides: TGTGCCAGCAGCTTGCGGACGGCGTGGGGCAGGGGTAGCTCCTACGAGCAGTACTTC. It is translated as CASSLRTAWGRGSSYEQYF.

V gene TRBV30 combines with J gene TRBJ1-1, with D hard to call. V shed 3 bases and J shed 5 bases, with 19 bases lying between them. Germline CDR1 and CDR2: GTSNPN and SVGIG (reference sequence). This CDR3 is built from 15 residues. The CDR3 here is CAWSKRASLETEAFF. In DNA, the CDR3 is TGTGCCTGGAGCAAGAGGGCCTCCCTGGAAACTGAAGCTTTCTTT.

V and J are TRBV6-1 and TRBJ1-2; 9 bases agree with TRBD1. CDR1 is MNHNS and CDR2 is SASEGT in the germline V gene. This CDR3 region has 15 residues. The trim removed 7 bases at V and 0 bases at J, leaving 6 bases unmatched. The CDR3 protein is CASKWGQGSNYGYTF. The CDR3 DNA follows: TGTGCCAGCAAATGGGGACAGGGATCTAACTATGGCTACACCTTC.

V and J are TRBV10-3 and TRBJ2-7; TRBD2 might be the D (7 bases). V dropped 2 bases and J dropped 5 bases, with 10 bases sitting between them. CDR3 length: 13 amino acids. CDR1 is ENHRY, CDR2 SYGVKD, per germline. The CDR3 DNA sequence: TGTGCCATCAGTGAGGGGGGGGCGAACGAGCAGTACTTC. Translating it yields CAISEGGANEQYF.

J is TRBJ2-5 and V is TRBV5-1; TRBD2 aligns across 10 bases. Germline V CDR1 and CDR2: SGHRS, YFSETQ. Trimming took 0 bases from V and 3 from J; bases not matched to a gene: 2. CDR3 length: 15 residues. CDR3 sequence reads: CASSLALAGEETQYF. CDR3 in DNA: TGCGCCAGCAGCTTGGCTCTAGCGGGGGAAGAGACCCAGTACTTC.

The chain couples TRBV4-1 to TRBJ2-5; TRBD2 aligns across 8 bases. The CDR3 covers 14 residues. Germline V gene lookup returns CDR1 MGHRA and CDR2 YSYEKL. Germline trimming cut 4 bases from V and 5 bases from J; bases unmatched to any gene: 6. The CDR3 is CASSLPAGAETQYF. Here the CDR3 DNA reads TGCGCCAGCAGCCTGCCAGCGGGAGCTGAGACCCAGTACTTC.

The V and J genes are TRBV14 and TRBJ2-7; a possible D gene is TRBD2 (6 bases). Germline V gives CDR1 SGHDN, CDR2 FVKESK. This CDR3 contains 13 residues. V lost 0 bases, J lost 8 bases, and 11 bases lay in between. The CDR3 sequence is CASSQDSAGKQYF. The CDR3 bases are TGTGCCAGCAGCCAAGATAGTGCGGGAAAGCAGTACTTC. Using reference TRBV14 and TRBJ2-7 for the parts outside the CDR3, the full variable domain is EAGVTQFPSHSVIEKGQTVTLRCDPISGHDNLYWYRRVMGKEIKFLLHFVKESKQDESGMPNNRFLAERTGGTYSTLKVQPAELEDSGVYFCASSQDSAGKQYFGPGTRLTVT.

The CDR3 nucleotides are TGTGCCTGGAGTGTAAGGGACAGCTCTGGAAACACCATATATTTT. Its translation: CAWSVRDSSGNTIYF. The J gene is TRBJ1-3, the V gene TRBV30; 7 bases are a match to TRBD1. Germline V gene data show CDR1 as GTSNPN and CDR2 as SVGIG (reference sequence). Germline trimming cut 0 bases from V and 0 bases from J; bases unmatched to any gene: 2. The CDR3 extends over 15 amino acids.

The rearrangement uses TRBV19 and TRBJ2-3, with unresolved D. Germline V gene lookup returns CDR1 LNHDA and CDR2 SQIVND (reference sequence). The CDR3 consists of 14 residues. The V end was cut by 5 bases, the J end by 0 bases, with 9 bases between. The CDR3 here is CASSFSVSTDTQYF. CDR3 sequence (DNA): TGTGCCAGTAGTTTTTCGGTAAGCACAGATACGCAGTATTTT.